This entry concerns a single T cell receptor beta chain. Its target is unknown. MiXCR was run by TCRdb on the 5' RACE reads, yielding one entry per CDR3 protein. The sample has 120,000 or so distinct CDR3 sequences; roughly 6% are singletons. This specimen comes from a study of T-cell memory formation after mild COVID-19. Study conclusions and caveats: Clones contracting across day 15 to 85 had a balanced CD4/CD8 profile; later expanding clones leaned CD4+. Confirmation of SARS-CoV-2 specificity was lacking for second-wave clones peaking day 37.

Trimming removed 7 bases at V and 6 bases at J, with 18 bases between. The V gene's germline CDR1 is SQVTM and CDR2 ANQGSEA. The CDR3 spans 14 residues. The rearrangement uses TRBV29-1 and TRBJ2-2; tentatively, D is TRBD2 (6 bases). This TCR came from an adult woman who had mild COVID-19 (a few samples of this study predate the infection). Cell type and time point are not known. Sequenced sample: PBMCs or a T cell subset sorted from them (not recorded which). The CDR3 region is CSAILSLAAGELFF. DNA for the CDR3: TGCAGCGCTATTCTTTCCTTAGCGGCCGGGGAGCTGTTTTTT.